The T cell receptor beta chain under discussion was sequenced for a study of cytomegalovirus exposure and HLA in healthy donors. Germline lookup yields CDR1 SEHNR and CDR2 FQNEAQ (reference sequence). V was pared by 1 base and J by 4 bases, with 4 bases of the junction left unmatched. This CDR3 region has 14 residues. The primer mix had 60 Vbeta and 13 Jbeta primers. The repertoire was sequenced with immunoSEQ multiplex PCR; TCRdb's copy has only in-frame clones and lacks some. The sample gives some 120,000 clones, roughly four fifths of which show up once; 4% to 4.5% is in the top ten. This receptor was identified in a woman aged 45-65 years in good health and CMV-seropositive. Material: PBMCs. The V and J genes are TRBV7-9 and TRBJ2-7, with TRBD2 identical over 7 bases. CDR3 region: CASSLGGGLYEQYF. The CDR3 DNA reads TGTGCCAGCAGCTTAGGGGGGGGGTTGTACGAGCAGTACTTC.